This TCR beta chain was obtained from a study of regulatory T cells in long-lasting Graves disease. Researchers made TCR beta libraries by using iRepertoire HTBI primers and running Arm-PCR on CDR3 regions. TCRdb passed the multiplex PCR reads through MiXCR, listing each CDR3 protein once. The table has approximately 400,000 distinct CDR3 sequences, roughly 15% seen once. There are many counts of this clonotype. The antigen is unknown. The time point is: newly diagnosed GD, antithyroid drugs for less than 3 months. With RNA extracted from PBMCs as input, the TCR library was made. Per American Thyroid Association guidelines, Graves' disease was diagnosed. Peripheral blood, roughly 10 milliliters of it, was drawn into EDTA tubes. Findings and limits, study-wide: It was in persistent disease that TRBV28, TRBJ1-2 and TRBJ2-5 were favored. The sample size was small, and this may have reduced accuracy.

V lost 6 bases and J lost 0, with 12 bases in between. The CDR3 is 14 residues long. Germline V gives CDR1 DFQATT, CDR2 SNEGSKA (reference sequence). Here the sequenced sample was peripheral blood mononuclear cells (PBMCs), taken at new diagnosis, from a patient treated with antithyroid drugs. The receptor was isolated from a female donor with Graves disease. The chain combines TRBV20-1 with TRBJ1-3, with D uncertain. The DNA of the CDR3 is TGCAGTGCAGCAGACACGGGCTCTGGAAACACCATATATTTT. Its protein product is CSAADTGSGNTIYF.